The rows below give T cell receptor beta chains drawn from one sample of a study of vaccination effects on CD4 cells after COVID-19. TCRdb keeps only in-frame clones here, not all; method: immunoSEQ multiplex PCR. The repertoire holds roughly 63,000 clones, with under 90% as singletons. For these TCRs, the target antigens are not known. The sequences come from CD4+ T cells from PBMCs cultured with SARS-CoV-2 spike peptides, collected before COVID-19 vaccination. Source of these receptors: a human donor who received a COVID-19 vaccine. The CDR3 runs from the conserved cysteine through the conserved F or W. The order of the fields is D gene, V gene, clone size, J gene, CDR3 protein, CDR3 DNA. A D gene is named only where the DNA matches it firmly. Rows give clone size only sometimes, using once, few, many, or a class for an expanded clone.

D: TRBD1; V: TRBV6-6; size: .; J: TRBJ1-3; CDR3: CASSAGTAWTGNTIYF; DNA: TGTGCCAGCAGTGCCGGGACAGCTTGGACAGGAAACACCATATATTTT
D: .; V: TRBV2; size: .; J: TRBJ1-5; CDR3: CASSEHGGSNQPQHF; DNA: TGTGCCAGCAGTGAACATGGTGGAAGCAATCAGCCCCAGCATTTT
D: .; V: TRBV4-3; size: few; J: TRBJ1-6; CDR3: CASSQGGQGFNSPLHF; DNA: TGCGCCAGCAGCCAGGGGGGCCAGGGGTTTAATTCACCCCTCCACTTT
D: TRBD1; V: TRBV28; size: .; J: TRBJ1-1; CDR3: CASSLVDRKNTEAFF; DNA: TGTGCCAGCAGTTTAGTGGACAGGAAGAACACTGAAGCTTTCTTT
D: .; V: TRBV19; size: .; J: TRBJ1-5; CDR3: CASSIADSNQPQHF; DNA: TGTGCCAGTAGTATCGCTGATAGCAATCAGCCCCAGCATTTT
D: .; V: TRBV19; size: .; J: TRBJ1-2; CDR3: CASSKWETANYGYTF; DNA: TGTGCCAGTAGTAAGTGGGAGACCGCGAACTATGGCTACACCTTC
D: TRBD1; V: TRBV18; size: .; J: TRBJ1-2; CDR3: CASSPGTAFGHGYTF; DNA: TGTGCCAGCTCACCGGGGACAGCGTTCGGGCATGGCTACACCTTC
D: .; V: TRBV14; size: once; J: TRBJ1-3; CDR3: CASSQEIGSGNTIYF; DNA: TGTGCCAGCAGCCAAGAGATTGGTTCTGGAAACACCATATATTTT
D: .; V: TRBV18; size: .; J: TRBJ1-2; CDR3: CASSPENYGYTF; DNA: TGTGCCAGCTCACCAGAAAACTATGGCTACACCTTC
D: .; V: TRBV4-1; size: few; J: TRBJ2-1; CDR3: CASSQGSPSREQFF; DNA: TGCGCCAGCAGCCAGGGGAGTCCATCGCGTGAGCAGTTCTTC
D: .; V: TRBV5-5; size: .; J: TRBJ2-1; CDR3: CASSLVQATLYEQFF; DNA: TGTGCCAGCAGCTTGGTGCAGGCCACGCTTTACGAGCAGTTCTTC
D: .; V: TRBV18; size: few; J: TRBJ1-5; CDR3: CASSPDGVTPQHF; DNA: TGTGCCAGCTCACCGGACGGAGTTACGCCCCAGCATTTT
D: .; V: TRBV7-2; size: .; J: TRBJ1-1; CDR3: CASSLGRTGTRVPNTEAFF; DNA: TGTGCCAGCAGCCTTGGGAGGACCGGGACAAGAGTACCGAACACTGAAGCTTTCTTT
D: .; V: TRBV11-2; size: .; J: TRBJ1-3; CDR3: CASSFKGTGNTIYF; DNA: TGTGCCAGCAGCTTTAAGGGCACTGGAAACACCATATATTTT
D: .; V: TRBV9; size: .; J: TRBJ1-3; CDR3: CASSPRGSGNTIYF; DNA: TGTGCCAGCAGCCCCCGGGGCTCTGGAAACACCATATATTTT
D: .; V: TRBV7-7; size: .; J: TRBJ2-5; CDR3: CASSPRPQGPETQYF; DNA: TGTGCCAGCAGCCCCAGGCCGCAGGGGCCAGAGACCCAGTACTTC
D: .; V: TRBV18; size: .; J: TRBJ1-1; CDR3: CASSQALYTEAFF; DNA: TGTGCCAGCTCCCAGGCCCTGTACACTGAAGCTTTCTTT
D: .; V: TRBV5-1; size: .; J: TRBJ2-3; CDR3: CASSLQDSTDTQYF; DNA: TGCGCCAGCAGCTTACAGGATAGCACAGATACGCAGTATTTT
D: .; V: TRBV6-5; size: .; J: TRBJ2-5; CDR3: CASSGPSRETQYF; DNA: TGTGCCAGCAGCGGCCCTAGTAGAGAGACCCAGTACTTC
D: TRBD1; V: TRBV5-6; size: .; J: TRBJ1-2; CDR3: CASSRGQSYYGYTF; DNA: TGTGCCAGCAGCCGGGGACAGTCCTACTATGGCTACACCTTC
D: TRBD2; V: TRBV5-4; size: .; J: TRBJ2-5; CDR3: CASSPAGGETQYF; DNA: TGTGCCAGCAGCCCCGCGGGGGGGGAGACCCAGTACTTC
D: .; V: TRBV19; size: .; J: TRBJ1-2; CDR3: CASIDRFGYTF; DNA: TGTGCCAGTATCGACAGGTTTGGCTACACCTTC